The 13 T cell receptor beta chains below all came from one sample that was sequenced in a study of blood T cell repertoires in COVID-19. Libraries were prepared by immunoSEQ multiplex PCR; TCRdb keeps only in-frame clonotypes and omits some of them. The data show about 70,000 clones, 80% to 90% seen once. Sequencing was performed on peripheral blood. The receptors derive from a woman older than 75 with active or convalescent COVID-19.

In its sample, this clone was seen a few times. The V gene is TRBV3-1 (or the pseudogene TRBV3-2), the J gene TRBJ1-3, with D unresolved. V was trimmed by 8 bases and J by 7 bases, leaving 9 bases between them. Germline V gives CDR1 LGHDT, CDR2 YNNKEL (reference sequence). This CDR3 has 11 residues. CDR3 in DNA: TGTGCCAGCCAAGCGCCGAACACCATATATTTT. It encodes CASQAPNTIYF.

This chain joins TRBV5-1 and TRBJ2-3; possibly TRBD2 for D (6 bases). The CDR3 extends over 13 amino acids. V dropped 5 bases and J dropped 0 bases, with 7 bases sitting between them. Germline V gene lookup returns CDR1 SGHRS and CDR2 YFSETQ. CDR3 loop: CASRRGSTDTQYF. The DNA for the CDR3 is TGCGCCAGCAGGCGGGGAAGCACAGATACGCAGTATTTT.

The CDR3 DNA follows: TGTGCCAGTAGTCCACGGACAGGGGGCAAGTACGAGCAGTACTTC. This translates into CASSPRTGGKYEQYF. This chain uses TRBV19 with TRBJ2-7; 11 bases are shared with TRBD1. After removal of 5 bases from V and 4 bases from J, the junction contained 7 bases not matched to a gene. Germline V gene data show CDR1 as LNHDA and CDR2 as SQIVND (reference sequence). The CDR3 covers 15 residues.

V gene TRBV5-4 combines with J gene TRBJ2-7, with D possibly being TRBD2 (6 bases). The V and J ends lost 4 bases and 0 bases respectively, with 8 bases between them. This CDR3 has 13 amino acids. The V gene's germline CDR1 is SGHNT and CDR2 YYREEE (reference sequence). The CDR3 spells CASSMDYSYEQYF. As DNA, the CDR3 is TGTGCCAGCAGCATGGACTACTCCTACGAGCAGTACTTC.

This clone occurred once. CDR3 nucleotide sequence: TGTGCCAGCAGTCCAAACAGGGGCAATCAGCCCCAGCATTTT. It encodes CASSPNRGNQPQHF. V gene TRBV6-5 combines with J gene TRBJ1-5; D is possibly TRBD1 (6 bases). Germline CDR1 MNHEY, CDR2 SVGAGI. The ends were cut back, 5 bases at V and 2 bases at J, with 10 bases in the middle. The CDR3 consists of 14 residues.

The chain couples TRBV6-5 to TRBJ2-3; weak D call: TRBD2 (6 bases). CDR3 length: 15 amino acids. Trimming left V 2 bases short and J 5 bases short, with 14 bases between. CDR1 is MNHEY, CDR2 SVGAGI, per germline. The CDR3 DNA follows: TGTGCCAGCAGTTACGGGGGGTCGTTTCTAGATACGCAGTATTTT. Its translation is CASSYGGSFLDTQYF.

This clone was counted a single time. The V gene is TRBV28, the J gene TRBJ1-2; 7 bases agree with TRBD1. The CDR3 sequence is 14 residues long. From germline, CDR1 is MDHEN and CDR2 SYDVKM. V was clipped by 6 bases and J by 0 bases; unmatched bases: 4. CDR3 DNA: TGTGCCAGCAGCACTGGGACAGCTAACTATGGCTACACCTTC. Amino acid sequence: CASSTGTANYGYTF.

Only one count was recorded for this clone. The J gene is TRBJ1-5, the V gene TRBV19; D gene ambiguous. This CDR3 spans 16 amino acids. Germline V gene sequence: CDR1 LNHDA, CDR2 SQIVND (reference sequence). V shed 5 bases and J shed 2 bases, with 16 bases lying between them. The CDR3 protein is CASSLIPYPGNQPQHF. CDR3 sequence (DNA): TGTGCCAGTAGTTTAATCCCTTACCCGGGCAATCAGCCCCAGCATTTT.

This sequence joins TRBV28 and TRBJ2-1; D is perhaps TRBD1 (5 bases). The CDR3 consists of 12 residues. CDR1 is MDHEN and CDR2 is SYDVKM in the germline V gene. V dropped 7 bases and J dropped 8 bases, with 12 bases sitting between them. The CDR3 bases are TGTGCCAGCACCAGGGTAGGCGATGAGCAGTTCTTC. As protein: CASTRVGDEQFF.

The chain employs TRBV30 and TRBJ1-5, with 8 bases that match TRBD1. The CDR3 covers 13 residues. The germline gives CDR1 GTSNPN, CDR2 SVGIG (reference sequence). V was clipped by 8 bases and J by 6 bases; unmatched bases: 9. The DNA of the CDR3 is TGTGCCGGGACATGGACAGGGAGTCAGCCCCAGCATTTT. Protein sequence: CAGTWTGSQPQHF.

The V gene is TRBV30, the J gene TRBJ1-3; 7 nucleotides line up with TRBD1. The CDR3 covers 16 residues. Germline CDR1 and CDR2: GTSNPN and SVGIG (reference sequence). V was pared by 0 bases and J by 1 base, with 6 bases of the junction left unmatched. The CDR3 bases are TGTGCCTGGAGTGTGGCCAGGGGGGTGTCTGGAAACACCATATATTTT. Translation: CAWSVARGVSGNTIYF. Full variable domain (rest looked up from reference TRBV30 and TRBJ1-3): SQTIHQWPATLVQPVGSPLSLECTVEGTSNPNLYWYRQAAGRGLQLLFYSVGIGQISSEVPQNLSASRPQDRQFILSSKKLLLSDSGFYLCAWSVARGVSGNTIYFGEGSWLTVV.

The chain couples TRBV5-6 to TRBJ1-3; the D is unclear. The V end was cut by 0 bases, the J end by 0 bases, with 7 bases between. Germline CDR1 and CDR2: SGHDT and YYEEEE. The CDR3 is 15 residues long. The CDR3 region is CASSLVEVSGNTIYF. The CDR3 DNA sequence: TGTGCCAGCAGCTTGGTAGAGGTCTCTGGAAACACCATATATTTT.

The gene calls are TRBV27 and TRBJ2-3, with TRBD1 matching over 8 bases. The ends lost 3 bases at V and 4 bases at J; junction bases unmatched: 3. The CDR3 totals 14 residues. CDR1 and CDR2 (germline): MNHEY, SMNVEV (reference sequence). In DNA form, the CDR3 reads TGTGCCAGCAGTTTGACAGGGGTCGCAGATACGCAGTATTTT. This sequence encodes CASSLTGVADTQYF.